The rows below give T cell receptor beta chains drawn from one sample of a study of blood T cell repertoires in COVID-19. Repertoires were generated with immunoSEQ multiplex PCR, while TCRdb's copy carries only in-frame clones and drops some. This sample has under 200,000 clones, with around four fifths found just once. The sequencing input was peripheral blood. These receptors originate from a man in his 70s with active or convalescent COVID-19. The conserved cysteine and the conserved F or W are not part of the CDR3 here. Size is stated for part of the rows, as once, few or many counts, or as a class when the clone is expanded.

TRBJ2-1,-,TRBV21-1,ASSKGLDPTVYNEQF
TRBJ1-1,-,TRBV6-5,ASSSRTGEAF
TRBJ1-2,-,TRBV4-1,ASSQESEFRGYYT
TRBJ2-7,-,TRBV5-1,ASSPTGAAYEQY
TRBJ1-1,once,TRBV7-9,ASSRGWNTEAF
TRBJ2-7,-,TRBV5-4,ASSLSAYEQY
TRBJ2-1,-,TRBV7-2,ASSPAQGGSGGQF
TRBJ1-1,-,TRBV27,ASSYLVEGSRAF
TRBJ2-3,-,TRBV30,AWSDGQGALY
TRBJ1-1,once,TRBV19,ASSIGGLNTEAF
TRBJ1-1,once,TRBV30,AWRKASIGNTEAF
TRBJ1-3,once,TRBV2,ASSDQQGSRSGNTIY
TRBJ2-3,-,TRBV13,ASSLGSGYTDTQY
TRBJ1-2,-,TRBV10-2,ASSESTRRGRTSGGYT
TRBJ1-1,-,TRBV5-5,ASSYALPGQGPAF
TRBJ1-1,once,TRBV5-4,ASSFFSGGGTEAF
TRBJ1-5,-,TRBV4-1,ASSQGGGYSNQPQH
TRBJ1-5,-,TRBV10-1,ASSATGQPQH
TRBJ1-1,-,TRBV7-6,ASSLGGQGAGTEAF
TRBJ2-5,few,TRBV7-2,ASSPPSGQETQY
TRBJ2-3,once,TRBV19,ASSSEGGAWMTDTQY
TRBJ1-5,-,TRBV7-5,ARSSTGDSNQPQH
TRBJ1-5,-,TRBV6-2/TRBV6-3,ASSYVDSSNQPQH
TRBJ1-1,-,TRBV12-3/TRBV12-4,ASRGGGGETF
TRBJ2-4,-,TRBV6-5,ASSLRDRDLNIQY
TRBJ2-7,-,TRBV11-1,ASSLARTHYYEQY
TRBJ1-3,-,TRBV29-1,SAEKQAGNTIY
TRBJ2-1,-,TRBV10-1,ASSWKRDNEQF
TRBJ1-6,few,TRBV5-1,ASSWTGGYGSPLH
TRBJ2-5,-,TRBV5-1,ASSTGQGHDETQY
TRBJ2-3,-,TRBV15,ATSTKLASSSTDTQY
TRBJ2-1,-,TRBV6-6,ASSGALAGSYNEQF
TRBJ2-5,-,TRBV3-1/TRBV3-2,ASSRGLAGGETQY
TRBJ1-3,-,TRBV9,ASSPTGGTGNTIY
TRBJ1-5,-,TRBV30,AWSVWRGGNQPQH
TRBJ1-1,-,TRBV19,ASSANRGKTEAF
TRBJ1-2,-,TRBV5-6,ASSVPGQGLWYGYT
TRBJ2-7,few,TRBV30,ARLAGSNEQY
TRBJ2-1,-,TRBV7-6,ASSDLGGSYNEQF
TRBJ2-1,once,TRBV5-1,ASSLDGTRHNEQF
TRBJ2-2,-,TRBV11-2,ASSSGHSNTGELF
TRBJ1-5,-,TRBV10-1,ASTKPDRNSNQPQH
TRBJ1-5,-,TRBV4-1,ASSQQWSNQPQH
TRBJ1-3,-,TRBV6-9,ASTRRGNLSGNTIY
TRBJ2-2,-,TRBV6-2/TRBV6-3,ASSYSSAGGLIRDTGELF
TRBJ2-1,-,TRBV7-9,ASSFIYNEQF
TRBJ2-4,-,TRBV15,ATSRDRGVGGDVKNIQY
TRBJ1-6,-,TRBV18,ASSPTTANSPLH